This T cell receptor (beta chain) emerged from a study of T cells of healthy individuals. MiXCR, run by TCRdb on the 5' RACE reads, gives a single entry per CDR3 protein. The repertoire holds 35,000 to 45,000 distinct CDR3 sequences, with roughly 4.3% as singletons. The CDR3 length is 14 residues. Per germline, CDR1 SEHNR and CDR2 FQNEAQ (reference sequence). V lost 4 bases and J 5 bases, leaving 12 bases between the germline ends. This clonotype has only a few counts. The receptor comes from a human donor in good health. The chain joins TRBV7-9 to TRBJ1-5; possible D gene TRBD1, 5 bases. The CDR3, as DNA: TGTGCCAGCAGCTGGGACGGGGGTCATCAGCCCCAGCATTTT. This codes for CASSWDGGHQPQHF.